This TCR beta chain originates from a study of shared clonotypes between healthy human individuals. Study conclusions and caveats: The study found roughly 5% of naive CD4 clonotypes shared across several donors.

CD45RA+ naive and CD45RA-negative memory subsets were separated from CD4+ cells. TCRdb keeps only in-frame clones here, not all; method: immunoSEQ multiplex PCR. The table records over a million clones, 70% to 80% of them present only once. On this clone itself: Antigen unknown.

The CDR3 is 14 amino acids. With 1 base clipped from V and 11 bases from J, the junction kept 11 bases outside the gene matches. The V gene's germline CDR1 is SGHRS and CDR2 YFSETQ. The sequence was obtained from a man between 18 and 29 years old in good health. Some clones in this sample may be carry-over from other donors' samples. The V gene is TRBV5-1, the J gene TRBJ2-7, with TRBD1 matching over 8 bases. The sample was memory CD4+ T cells from PBMCs. Subset meaning: CD45RA-negative fraction. The CDR3 nucleotides read TGCGCCAGCAGCTTGAGGCAGGGGGCGTCGCAGAAGTACTTC. Translated: CASSLRQGASQKYF.